This is a list of T cell receptor beta chains from one sample in a study of CD8 T cells in Susac syndrome. TCRdb re-analysed the immunoSEQ multiplex PCR reads in MiXCR, keeping a single row per CDR3 protein. The data hold 120,000 or so distinct CDR3 sequences, with over 90% observed a single time. Sequencing was done on a sample of CD4+ T cells from PBMCs. These receptors came from a human donor with Susac syndrome. Each CDR3 is given without its conserved first and last residue. The order of the fields is V gene, J gene, CDR3 protein.

v_gene: TRBV6-1; j_gene: TRBJ2-3; CDR3aa: ASSEVDYGGRDTQY
v_gene: TRBV7-2; j_gene: TRBJ1-2; CDR3aa: ASSLDGGANYGYT
v_gene: TRBV3-1; j_gene: TRBJ1-5; CDR3aa: ASSQSWTGQPQH
v_gene: TRBV6-5; j_gene: TRBJ1-2; CDR3aa: ASSYNTPVGYGYT
v_gene: TRBV29-1; j_gene: TRBJ2-7; CDR3aa: SVEASSSYEQY
v_gene: TRBV15; j_gene: TRBJ2-1; CDR3aa: ATSRDLTTSYNEQF
v_gene: TRBV3-1; j_gene: TRBJ2-1; CDR3aa: ASSQVVGPEQF
v_gene: TRBV24-1; j_gene: TRBJ2-3; CDR3aa: ATSDFTSGTADTQY
v_gene: TRBV28; j_gene: TRBJ2-2; CDR3aa: ASSRQGARRELF
v_gene: TRBV6-5; j_gene: TRBJ1-2; CDR3aa: ASSYSRAGAYGYT
v_gene: TRBV20-1; j_gene: TRBJ2-1; CDR3aa: SAPGQAGDEQF
v_gene: TRBV6-6; j_gene: TRBJ1-1; CDR3aa: ASSYDTEAF
v_gene: TRBV5-1; j_gene: TRBJ2-1; CDR3aa: ASSFGRNNEQF
v_gene: TRBV7-9; j_gene: TRBJ1-2; CDR3aa: ASSLDRGEYGYT
v_gene: TRBV5-6; j_gene: TRBJ2-7; CDR3aa: ASSTPGLAGAYEQY
v_gene: TRBV10-3; j_gene: TRBJ2-6; CDR3aa: AISLGQGATGANVLT
v_gene: TRBV24-1; j_gene: TRBJ2-7; CDR3aa: ATSDLWGEGQY
v_gene: TRBV28; j_gene: TRBJ1-2; CDR3aa: ASSESMGGYT
v_gene: TRBV5-6; j_gene: TRBJ2-1; CDR3aa: ASSLAGREDHNEQF
v_gene: TRBV29-1; j_gene: TRBJ2-5; CDR3aa: SVPWVAQETQY
v_gene: TRBV7-3; j_gene: TRBJ2-3; CDR3aa: ASSFSGASTDTQY
v_gene: TRBV3-1; j_gene: TRBJ2-1; CDR3aa: ASSQERRLSEQF
v_gene: TRBV6-5; j_gene: TRBJ2-4; CDR3aa: ASRSGQKNIQY
v_gene: TRBV3-1; j_gene: TRBJ1-1; CDR3aa: ASSQQIRETEAF
v_gene: TRBV12-3/TRBV12-4; j_gene: TRBJ1-1; CDR3aa: ASSLTRQGSTEAF
v_gene: TRBV20-1; j_gene: TRBJ2-5; CDR3aa: SANPGLPQETQY
v_gene: TRBV24-1; j_gene: TRBJ2-7; CDR3aa: ATSADEG